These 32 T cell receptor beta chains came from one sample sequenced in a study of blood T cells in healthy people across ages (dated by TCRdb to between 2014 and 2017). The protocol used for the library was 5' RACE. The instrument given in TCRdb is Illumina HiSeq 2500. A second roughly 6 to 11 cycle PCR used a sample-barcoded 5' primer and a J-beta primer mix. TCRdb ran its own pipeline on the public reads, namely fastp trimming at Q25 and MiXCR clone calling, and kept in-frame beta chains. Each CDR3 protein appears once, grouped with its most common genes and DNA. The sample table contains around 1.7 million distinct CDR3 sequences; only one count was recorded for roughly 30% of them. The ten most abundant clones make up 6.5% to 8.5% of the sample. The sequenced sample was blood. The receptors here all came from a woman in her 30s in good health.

The CDR3 is CASSSQGTSGFYEQYF. CDR3 bases: TGTGCCAGCAGCTCACAAGGGACTAGCGGATTCTACGAGCAGTACTTC. V and J are TRBV7-2 and TRBJ2-7, with 11 positions matching TRBD2. The CDR3 has 16 amino acids. J was trimmed by 3 bases and V by 4 bases; bases with no gene match: 8. CDR1 is SGHTA, CDR2 FQGNSA, per germline. Full variable domain (missing parts from reference TRBV7-2 and TRBJ2-7): GAGVSQSPSNKVTEKGKDVELRCDPISGHTALYWYRQSLGQGLEFLIYFQGNSAPDKSGLPSDRFSAERTGGSVSTLTIQRTQQEDSAVYLCASSSQGTSGFYEQYFGPGTRLTVT.

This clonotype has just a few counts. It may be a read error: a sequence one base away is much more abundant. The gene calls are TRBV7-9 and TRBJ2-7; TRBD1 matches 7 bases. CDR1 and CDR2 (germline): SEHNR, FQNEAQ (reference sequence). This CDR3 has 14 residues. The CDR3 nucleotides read TGTGCCAGCAGCCCCGGGACAGACTCCTGCGAGCAGTACTTC. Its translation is CASSPGTDSCEQYF.

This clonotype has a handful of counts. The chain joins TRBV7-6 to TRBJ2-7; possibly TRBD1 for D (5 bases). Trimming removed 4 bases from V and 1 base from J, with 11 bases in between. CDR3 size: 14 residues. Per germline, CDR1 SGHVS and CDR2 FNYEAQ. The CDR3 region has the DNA TGTGCCAGCAGCTCGGACATTGGGTCCTACGAGCAGTACTTC. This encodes CASSSDIGSYEQYF.

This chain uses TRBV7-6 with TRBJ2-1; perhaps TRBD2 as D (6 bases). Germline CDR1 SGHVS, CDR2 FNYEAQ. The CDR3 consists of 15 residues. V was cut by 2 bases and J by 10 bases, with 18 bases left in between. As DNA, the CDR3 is TGTGCCAGCAGCTTACTAGCGCCTCCCTCCTACGAGCAGTTCTTC. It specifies CASSLLAPPSYEQFF.

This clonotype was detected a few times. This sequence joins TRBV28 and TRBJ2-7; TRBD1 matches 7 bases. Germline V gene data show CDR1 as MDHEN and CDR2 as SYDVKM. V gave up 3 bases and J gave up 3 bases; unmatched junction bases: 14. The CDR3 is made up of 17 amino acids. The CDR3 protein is CASSFKASRGYSYEQYF. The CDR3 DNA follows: TGTGCCAGCAGTTTCAAAGCGAGCAGGGGGTATAGCTACGAGCAGTACTTC.

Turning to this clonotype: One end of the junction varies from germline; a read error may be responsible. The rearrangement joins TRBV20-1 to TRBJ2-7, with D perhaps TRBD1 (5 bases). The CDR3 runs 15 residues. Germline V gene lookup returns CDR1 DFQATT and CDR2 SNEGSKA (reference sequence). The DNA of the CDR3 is TGCAGTCCTAGATTCTCAGGGAATCCTACCTACGAGCAGTACTTC. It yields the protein CSPRFSGNPTYEQYF.

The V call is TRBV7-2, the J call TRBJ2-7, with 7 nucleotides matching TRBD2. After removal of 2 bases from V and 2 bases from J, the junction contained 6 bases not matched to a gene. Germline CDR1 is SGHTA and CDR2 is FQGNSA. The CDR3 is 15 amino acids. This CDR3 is CASSLFPSGPYEQYF. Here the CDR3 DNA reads TGTGCCAGCAGCTTATTTCCTAGCGGCCCCTACGAGCAGTACTTC.

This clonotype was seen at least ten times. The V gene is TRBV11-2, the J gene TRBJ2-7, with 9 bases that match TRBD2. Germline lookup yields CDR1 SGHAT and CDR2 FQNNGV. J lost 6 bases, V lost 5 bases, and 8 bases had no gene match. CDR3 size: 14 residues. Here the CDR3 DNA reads TGTGCCAGCAGCCCAGGACTAGCGAGTAGCGAGCAGTACTTC. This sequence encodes CASSPGLASSEQYF.

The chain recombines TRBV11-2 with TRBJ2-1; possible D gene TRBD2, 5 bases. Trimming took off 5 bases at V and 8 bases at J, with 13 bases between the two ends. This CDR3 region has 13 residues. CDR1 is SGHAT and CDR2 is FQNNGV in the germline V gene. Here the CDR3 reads CASSRGYDHEQFF. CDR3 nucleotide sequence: TGTGCCAGCAGCCGGGGTTATGATCATGAGCAGTTCTTC.

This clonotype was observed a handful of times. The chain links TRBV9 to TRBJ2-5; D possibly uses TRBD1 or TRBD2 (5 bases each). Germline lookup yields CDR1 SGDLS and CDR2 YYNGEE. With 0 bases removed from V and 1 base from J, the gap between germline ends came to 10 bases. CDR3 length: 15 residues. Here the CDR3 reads CASSVEIGAQETQYF. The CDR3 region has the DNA TGTGCCAGCAGCGTAGAAATCGGGGCCCAAGAGACCCAGTACTTC.

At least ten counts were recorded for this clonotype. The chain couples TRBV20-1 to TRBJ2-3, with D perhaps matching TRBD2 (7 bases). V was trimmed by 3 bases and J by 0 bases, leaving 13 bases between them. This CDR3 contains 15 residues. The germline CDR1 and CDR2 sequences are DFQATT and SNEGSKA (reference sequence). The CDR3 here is CSASAGAISTDTQYF. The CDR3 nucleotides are TGCAGTGCTAGTGCGGGGGCCATTAGCACAGATACGCAGTATTTT.

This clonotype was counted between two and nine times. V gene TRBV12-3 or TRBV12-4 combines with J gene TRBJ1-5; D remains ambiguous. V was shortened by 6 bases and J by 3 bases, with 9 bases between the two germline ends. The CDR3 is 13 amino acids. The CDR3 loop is CASSLKINQPQHF. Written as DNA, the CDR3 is TGTGCCAGCAGCCTTAAGATCAATCAGCCCCAGCATTTT.

The chain's CDR3 is CASSRGAGVGEQYF. The CDR3 nucleotides read TGTGCCAGCAGCCGCGGAGCGGGAGTGGGCGAGCAGTACTTC. The chain couples TRBV7-2 to TRBJ2-7, with 8 nucleotides matching TRBD2. Losses at the gene ends were 5 bases for V and 6 bases for J; bases not matched to a gene: 9. Germline V gene data show CDR1 as SGHTA and CDR2 as FQGNSA. The CDR3 is 14 amino acids.

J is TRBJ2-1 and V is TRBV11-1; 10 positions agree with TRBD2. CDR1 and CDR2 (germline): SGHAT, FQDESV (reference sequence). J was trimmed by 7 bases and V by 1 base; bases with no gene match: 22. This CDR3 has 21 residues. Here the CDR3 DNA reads TGTGCCAGCAGCTTAGGGAGCGGGGGGGCCCTCCGCGACGTCGAAGTTAATGAGCAGTTCTTC. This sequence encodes CASSLGSGGALRDVEVNEQFF. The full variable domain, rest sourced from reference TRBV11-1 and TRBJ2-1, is EAEVAQSPRYKITEKSQAVAFWCDPISGHATLYWYRQILGQGPELLVQFQDESVVDDSQLPKDRFSAERLKGVDSTLKIQPAELGDSAMYLCASSLGSGGALRDVEVNEQFFGPGTRLTVL.

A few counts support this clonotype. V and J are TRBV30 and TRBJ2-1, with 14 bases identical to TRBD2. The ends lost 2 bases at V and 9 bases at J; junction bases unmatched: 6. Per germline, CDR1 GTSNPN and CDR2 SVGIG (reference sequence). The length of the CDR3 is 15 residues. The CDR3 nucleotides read TGTGCCTGGAGTAAGGGACTAGCGGGAGTGGTTGAGCAGTTCTTC. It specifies CAWSKGLAGVVEQFF.

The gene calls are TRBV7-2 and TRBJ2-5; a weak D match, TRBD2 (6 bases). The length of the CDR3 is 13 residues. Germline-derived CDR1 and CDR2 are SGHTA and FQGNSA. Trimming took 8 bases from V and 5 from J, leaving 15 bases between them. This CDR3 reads CASGRDPGETQYF. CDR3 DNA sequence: TGTGCCAGCGGGCGGGACCCGGGGGAGACCCAGTACTTC.

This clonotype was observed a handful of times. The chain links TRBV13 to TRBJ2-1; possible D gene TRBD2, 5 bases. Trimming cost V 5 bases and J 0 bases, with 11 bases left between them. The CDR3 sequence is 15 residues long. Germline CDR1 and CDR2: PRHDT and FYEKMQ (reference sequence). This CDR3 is CASSPAESSYNEQFF. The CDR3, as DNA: TGTGCCAGCAGCCCAGCGGAGAGCTCCTACAATGAGCAGTTCTTC.

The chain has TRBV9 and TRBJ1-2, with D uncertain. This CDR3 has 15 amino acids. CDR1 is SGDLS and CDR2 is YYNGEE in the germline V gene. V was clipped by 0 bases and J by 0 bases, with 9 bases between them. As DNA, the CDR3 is TGTGCCAGCAGCGTAGAGACCAGAACTAACTATGGCTACACCTTC. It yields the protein CASSVETRTNYGYTF.

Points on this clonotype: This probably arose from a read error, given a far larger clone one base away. Here the CDR3 reads CSARGRSYEQFF. The DNA of the CDR3 is TGCAGTGCTAGAGGTCGGTCCTACGAGCAGTTCTTC. The chain employs TRBV20-1 and TRBJ2-7; D not certain. The DNA matches TRBJ2-1 better at its end, which makes the J call doubtful. CDR1 and CDR2 from the germline V gene are DFQATT and SNEGSKA (reference sequence). The CDR3 totals 12 residues.

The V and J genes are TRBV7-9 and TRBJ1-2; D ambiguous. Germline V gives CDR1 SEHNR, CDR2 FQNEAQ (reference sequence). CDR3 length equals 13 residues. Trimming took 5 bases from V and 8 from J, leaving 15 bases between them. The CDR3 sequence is CASSREGGRGYTF. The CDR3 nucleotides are TGTGCCAGCAGCCGGGAGGGAGGTCGCGGCTACACCTTC.

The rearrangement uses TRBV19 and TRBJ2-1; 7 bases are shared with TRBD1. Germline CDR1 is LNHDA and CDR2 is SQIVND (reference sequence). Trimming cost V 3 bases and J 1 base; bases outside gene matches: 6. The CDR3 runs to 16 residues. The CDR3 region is CASSISETGSYNEQFF. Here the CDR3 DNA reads TGTGCCAGTAGTATCAGTGAGACAGGGTCCTACAATGAGCAGTTCTTC.

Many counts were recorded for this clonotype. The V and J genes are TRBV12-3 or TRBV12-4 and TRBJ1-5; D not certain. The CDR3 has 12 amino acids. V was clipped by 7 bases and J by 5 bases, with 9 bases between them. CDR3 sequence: CASTDRYQPQHF. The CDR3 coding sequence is TGTGCCAGCACCGATCGTTATCAGCCCCAGCATTTT.

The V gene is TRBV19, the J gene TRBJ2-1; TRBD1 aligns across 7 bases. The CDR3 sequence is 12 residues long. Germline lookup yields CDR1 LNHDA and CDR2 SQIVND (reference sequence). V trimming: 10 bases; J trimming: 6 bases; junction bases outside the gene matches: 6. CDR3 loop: CATSTGFNEQFF. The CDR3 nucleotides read TGTGCCACCTCGACAGGGTTCAATGAGCAGTTCTTC.

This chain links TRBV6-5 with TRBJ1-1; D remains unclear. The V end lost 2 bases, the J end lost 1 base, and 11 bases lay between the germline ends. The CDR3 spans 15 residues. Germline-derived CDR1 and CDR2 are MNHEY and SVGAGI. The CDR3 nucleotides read TGTGCCAGCAGTTACGAGATAGCGAGGAACACTGAAGCTTTCTTT. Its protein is CASSYEIARNTEAFF.

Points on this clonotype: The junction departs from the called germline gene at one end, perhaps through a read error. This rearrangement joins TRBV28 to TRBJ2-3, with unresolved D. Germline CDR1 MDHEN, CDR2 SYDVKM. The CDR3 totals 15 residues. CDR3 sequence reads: CVSSFYLPSTDTQYF. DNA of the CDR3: TGTGTCAGCAGTTTCTACTTACCATCCACAGATACGCAGTATTTT.

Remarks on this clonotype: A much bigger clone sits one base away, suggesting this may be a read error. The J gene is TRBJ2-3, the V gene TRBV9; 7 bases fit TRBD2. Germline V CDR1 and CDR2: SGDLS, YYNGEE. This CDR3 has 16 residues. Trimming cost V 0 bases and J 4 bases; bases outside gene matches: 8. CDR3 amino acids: CASSVVVGGGADTQYF. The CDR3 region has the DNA TGTGCCAGCAGCGTAGTAGTAGGTGGGGGGGCAGATACGCAGTATTTT. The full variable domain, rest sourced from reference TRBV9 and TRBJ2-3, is DSGVTQTPKHLITATGQRVTLRCSPRSGDLSVYWYQQSLDQGLQFLIQYYNGEERAKGNILERFSAQQFPDLHSELNLSSLELGDSALYFCASSVVVGGGADTQYFGPGTRLTVL.

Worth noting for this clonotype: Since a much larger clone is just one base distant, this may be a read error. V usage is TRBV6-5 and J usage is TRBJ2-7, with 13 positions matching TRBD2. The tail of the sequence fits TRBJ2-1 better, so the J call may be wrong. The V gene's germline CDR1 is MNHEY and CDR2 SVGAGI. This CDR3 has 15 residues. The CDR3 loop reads CASSRGLAGAYEQFF. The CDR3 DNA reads TGTGCCAGCAGTAGAGGACTAGCGGGAGCCTACGAGCAGTTCTTC.

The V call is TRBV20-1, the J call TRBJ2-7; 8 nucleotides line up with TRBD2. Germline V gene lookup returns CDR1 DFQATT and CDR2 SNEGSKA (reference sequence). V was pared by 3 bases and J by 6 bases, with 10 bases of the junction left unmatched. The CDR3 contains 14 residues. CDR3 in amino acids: CSARPSGTSAEQYF. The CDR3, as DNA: TGCAGTGCTAGGCCCTCCGGGACTAGTGCCGAGCAGTACTTC.

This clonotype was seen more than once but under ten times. The CDR3 is CASGLAEGTGVVFAKAFF. The CDR3 bases are TGTGCTAGTGGTTTGGCGGAGGGGACAGGGGTAGTGTTCGCTAAAGCTTTCTTT. V usage is TRBV12-5 and J usage is TRBJ1-1; 10 bases are shared with TRBD1. Germline CDR1 reads LGHNT; CDR2 reads FRNRAP. Losses at the gene ends were 1 base for V and 9 bases for J; bases not matched to a gene: 17. This CDR3 region has 18 residues.

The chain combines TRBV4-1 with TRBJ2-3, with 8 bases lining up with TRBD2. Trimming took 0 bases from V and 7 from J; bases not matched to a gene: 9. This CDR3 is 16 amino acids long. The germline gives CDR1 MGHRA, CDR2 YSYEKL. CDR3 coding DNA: TGCGCCAGCAGCCAAGATGGGACTAGGGGTATGAATACGCAGTATTTT. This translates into CASSQDGTRGMNTQYF.

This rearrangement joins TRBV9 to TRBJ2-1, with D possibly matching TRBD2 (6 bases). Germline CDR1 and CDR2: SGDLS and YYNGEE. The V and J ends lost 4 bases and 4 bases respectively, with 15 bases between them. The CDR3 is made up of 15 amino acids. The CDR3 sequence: CASSPPTGSYNEQFF. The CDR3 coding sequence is TGTGCCAGCAGCCCTCCAACCGGGAGTTACAATGAGCAGTTCTTC.

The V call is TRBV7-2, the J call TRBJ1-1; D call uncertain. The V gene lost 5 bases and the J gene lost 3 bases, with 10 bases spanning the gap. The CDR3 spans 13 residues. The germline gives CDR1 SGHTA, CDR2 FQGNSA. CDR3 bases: TGTGCCAGCAGCCGAAAACCATACACTGAAGCTTTCTTT. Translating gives CASSRKPYTEAFF.